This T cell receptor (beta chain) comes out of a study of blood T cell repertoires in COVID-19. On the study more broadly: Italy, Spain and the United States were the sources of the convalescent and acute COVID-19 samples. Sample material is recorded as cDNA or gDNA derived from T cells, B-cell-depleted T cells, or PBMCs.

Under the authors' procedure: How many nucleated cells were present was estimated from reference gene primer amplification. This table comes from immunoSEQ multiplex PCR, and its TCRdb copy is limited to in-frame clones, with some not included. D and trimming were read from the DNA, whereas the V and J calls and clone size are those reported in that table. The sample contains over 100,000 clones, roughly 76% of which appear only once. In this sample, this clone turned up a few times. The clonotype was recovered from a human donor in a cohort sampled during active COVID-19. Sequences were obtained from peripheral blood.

The CDR3 reads CSVNRGYEQYF. In DNA form, the CDR3 reads TGCAGTGTAAACAGGGGTTACGAGCAGTACTTC. The gene calls are TRBV20-1 and TRBJ2-7, with TRBD1 matching over 7 bases. V gave up 7 bases and J gave up 4 bases; unmatched junction bases: 4. CDR1 is DFQATT and CDR2 is SNEGSKA in the germline V gene (reference sequence). The CDR3 is 11 amino acids.